This T cell receptor beta chain is from a study of T cell changes during pregnancy in multiple sclerosis. Generated by immunoSEQ multiplex PCR, the TCRdb table keeps only in-frame clones and is missing some. The sample gives about 23,000 clones, more than 75% of which show up once; roughly 7.2% is in the top ten. This specimen was CD8+ T cells from peripheral blood mononuclear cells, taken before pregnancy. The sequence was collected from a female donor with multiple sclerosis, enrolled in a pregnancy study.

This CDR3 reads CASSDPQVGLMNTEAFF. Here the CDR3 DNA reads TGCGCCAGCAGCGATCCTCAGGTTGGACTAATGAACACTGAAGCTTTCTTT. The rearrangement joins TRBV4-1 to TRBJ1-1; D remains ambiguous. The CDR3 spans 17 residues. Germline CDR1 is MGHRA and CDR2 is YSYEKL. The V and J ends lost 5 bases and 0 bases respectively, with 19 bases between them.